This entry describes one T cell receptor (beta chain). Its antigen remains unidentified. The sample originates from a study of shared clonotypes between healthy human individuals. Study-level findings and limits: Rarefaction gave evidence that sorted-subset sequencing remained incomplete despite large depth. Clonotype sharing among donors was expected to depend on sequencing depth.

CD45RO-negative cells were positively selected for CCR7, leaving out terminally differentiated effector memory CD45RA+ cells. This CDR3 has 15 residues. V shed 0 bases and J 2 bases; nucleotides not matched to a gene: 3. The germline V gene has CDR1 SGHRS and CDR2 YFSETQ. Assay execution took place at the deep level. Profiled with immunoSEQ multiplex PCR; TCRdb holds only in-frame clones, not every one. The profile shows about 2.2 million clones, approximately 94% of them singletons. The source material was naive CD8+ T cells from PBMCs. The rearrangement links TRBV5-1 to TRBJ2-3; 7 bases align to TRBD1. This TCR derives from a man aged 18-30 years in good health. Some clones in this sample may be carry-over from other donors' samples. CDR3 residues: CASSLGQGLTDTQYF. The CDR3 bases are TGCGCCAGCAGCTTGGGACAGGGTCTCACAGATACGCAGTATTTT.